Listed below are T cell receptor beta chains from one sample, sequenced in a study of T-cell reconstitution after alpha-beta-depleted transplantation in children. From the PCR reads, TCRdb called clonotypes with MiXCR, one entry per CDR3 protein. Of some 350,000 distinct CDR3 sequences in the sample, approximately 10% were seen once. This specimen consisted of PBMCs from the stem cell graft donor, obtained from the stem cell graft. The source of these receptors is a human donor who donated a stem cell graft to a child with acute lymphoblastic leukemia. Each CDR3 is given without its conserved first and last residue.

TRBV27,TRBJ2-4,ASSFILAGGIKNIQY
TRBV10-3,TRBJ1-3,AISEDGGNTIY
TRBV28,TRBJ2-7,ASSLTVLRAGTY
TRBV10-3,TRBJ2-3,AISDGSGRVSTDTQY
TRBV10-3,TRBJ2-1,AISESTRASGSWAYNEQF
TRBV6-5,TRBJ2-1,ASISRWGPKGVYNEQF
TRBV29-1,TRBJ2-3,SVDAIAGGSDTQY
TRBV4-3,TRBJ1-4,ASSQDSAGRYEKLF
TRBV27,TRBJ2-1,ASSAASGGSHEQF
TRBV12-3/TRBV12-4,TRBJ2-6,ASTGGSGANVLT
TRBV7-9,TRBJ2-1,ASSLFIRSGDEQF